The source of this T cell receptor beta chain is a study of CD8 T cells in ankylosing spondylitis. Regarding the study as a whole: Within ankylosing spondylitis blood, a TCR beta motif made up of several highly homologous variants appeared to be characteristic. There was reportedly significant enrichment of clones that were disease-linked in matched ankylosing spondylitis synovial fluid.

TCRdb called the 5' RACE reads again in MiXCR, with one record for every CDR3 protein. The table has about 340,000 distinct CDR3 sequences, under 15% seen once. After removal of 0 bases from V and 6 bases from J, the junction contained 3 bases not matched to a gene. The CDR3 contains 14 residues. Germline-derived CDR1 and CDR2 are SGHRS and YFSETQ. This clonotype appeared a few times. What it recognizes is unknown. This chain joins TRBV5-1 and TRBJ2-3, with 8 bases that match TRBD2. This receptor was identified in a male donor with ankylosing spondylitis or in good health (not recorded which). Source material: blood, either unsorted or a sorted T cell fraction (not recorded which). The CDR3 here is CASSLEGGRDTQYF. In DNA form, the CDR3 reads TGCGCCAGCAGCTTGGAAGGCGGGAGGGATACGCAGTATTTT.